A single sample gave rise to the 24 T cell receptor beta chains below, sequenced in a study of type 1 and type 2 diabetes patients. The PCR template was genomic DNA. Amplification of the beta chain CDR3 used 30 forward and 13 reverse multiplex primers. MiXCR, run by TCRdb on the multiplex PCR reads, gives a single entry per CDR3 protein. This sample yields some 250,000 distinct CDR3 sequences, of which around 50% are seen a single time; around 13% belongs to the top ten. Sequenced: peripheral blood mononuclear cells (PBMCs). Every receptor here comes from a man aged 18 to 30 with type 2 diabetes.

In the case of this clonotype: Being one base from a much bigger clone, this may be a read error. CDR3 loop: CASGDDGRVTQYF. CDR3 coding DNA: TGCGCCAGCGGTGATGACGGCAGAGTGACCCAGTACTTC. The chain links TRBV10-1 to TRBJ2-5, with D uncertain. CDR1 is WNHNN and CDR2 is SYGVQD in the germline V gene (reference sequence). There are 13 residues in the CDR3.

This clonotype was detected only a few times. J is TRBJ2-3 and V is TRBV18; 8 bases align to TRBD1. V dropped 6 bases and J dropped 0; count of bases not matched to a gene: 5. CDR3 length equals 15 residues. Germline V gene sequence: CDR1 KGHSH, CDR2 LQKENI. Here the CDR3 reads CASSRQGTSTDTQYF. The CDR3 region has the DNA TGTGCCAGCTCTCGACAGGGGACTAGCACAGATACGCAGTATTTT. Combining the CDR3 with reference TRBV18 and TRBJ2-3 gives the whole variable domain NAGVMQNPRHLVRRRGQEARLRCSPMKGHSHVYWYRQLPEEGLKFMVYLQKENIIDESGMPKERFSAEFPKEGPSILRIQQVVRGDSAAYFCASSRQGTSTDTQYFGPGTRLTVL.

The V call is TRBV6-6, the J call TRBJ1-2; D possibly corresponds to TRBD1 (5 bases). The CDR3 extends over 13 amino acids. Germline V gene data show CDR1 as MNHNY and CDR2 as SVGAGI (reference sequence). Between the trimmed V and J ends, which lost 0 bases and 6 bases, there was a span of 8 bases. In nucleotides, the CDR3 is TGTGCCAGCAGTTACTCGAGAGGGGATGGCTACACCTTC. Its translation is CASSYSRGDGYTF.

Written as DNA, the CDR3 is TGCAGTGCTAAGAAGGGATGGGAGACCCAGTACTTC. It is translated as CSAKKGWETQYF. The chain combines TRBV20-1 with TRBJ2-5; D ambiguous. Germline CDR1 reads DFQATT; CDR2 reads SNEGSKA (reference sequence). The CDR3 covers 12 residues. The germline V and J ends were trimmed by 4 bases and 5 bases, with 11 bases remaining between them.

The CDR3 region has the DNA TGTGCCAGCAGTTTATTGAGGGGTGGCTACACCTTC. Translated, it gives CASSLLRGGYTF. The gene calls are TRBV28 and TRBJ1-2; D is perhaps TRBD1 (5 bases). With 1 base removed from V and 7 bases from J, the gap between germline ends came to 7 bases. The CDR3 runs 12 residues. CDR1 is MDHEN, CDR2 SYDVKM, per germline.

This clonotype has a handful of counts. The chain is built from TRBV7-9 and TRBJ2-7; the match to TRBD1 covers 8 bases. The CDR3 covers 16 residues. Losses at the gene ends were 3 bases for V and 2 bases for J; bases not matched to a gene: 9. Germline V CDR1 and CDR2: SEHNR, FQNEAQ (reference sequence). CDR3 amino acids: CASSFDRGNNPYEQYF. The CDR3 DNA sequence: TGTGCCAGCAGCTTCGACAGGGGCAACAACCCCTACGAGCAGTACTTC.

This sequence joins TRBV10-3 and TRBJ1-5, with TRBD1 matching 7 bases. Trimming at V came to 6 bases and at J to 2 bases, leaving 7 bases not matched to a gene. The CDR3 is 15 residues long. CDR1 is ENHRY, CDR2 SYGVKD, per germline. The CDR3 DNA reads as TGTGCCATCAGCCAAGACAGGGCTGGCAATCAGCCCCAGCATTTT. Translation gives CAISQDRAGNQPQHF.

V is TRBV6-1 and J is TRBJ2-1, with 9 positions matching TRBD2. CDR1 MNHNS and CDR2 SASEGT come from the germline V gene. This CDR3 region has 14 residues. V trimming: 3 bases; J trimming: 8 bases; junction bases outside the gene matches: 5. The CDR3 protein is CASSDFLAGDEQFF. CDR3 coding DNA: TGTGCCAGCAGTGACTTTTTAGCGGGAGATGAGCAGTTCTTC.

V gene TRBV30 combines with J gene TRBJ2-7; the match to TRBD2 covers 12 bases. CDR3 length: 17 amino acids. Germline CDR1 is GTSNPN and CDR2 is SVGIG (reference sequence). V gave up 0 bases and J gave up 1 base; unmatched junction bases: 7. The CDR3 here is CAWSVRRTSGTSYEQYF. The CDR3 region has the DNA TGTGCCTGGAGTGTACGTCGGACTAGCGGGACATCCTACGAGCAGTACTTC. The entire variable domain, with the rest obtained from reference TRBV30 and TRBJ2-7, is as follows: SQTIHQWPATLVQPVGSPLSLECTVEGTSNPNLYWYRQAAGRGLQLLFYSVGIGQISSEVPQNLSASRPQDRQFILSSKKLLLSDSGFYLCAWSVRRTSGTSYEQYFGPGTRLTVT.

Worth noting for this clonotype: A much more abundant neighbour one base away suggests this may be a read error. V usage is TRBV13 and J usage is TRBJ2-1, with 9 bases lining up with TRBD2. Germline CDR1 PRHDT, CDR2 FYEKMQ (reference sequence). The CDR3 sequence is 15 residues long. The CDR3 here is CASSVAGVTYNGQFF. The CDR3 DNA follows: TGTGCCAGCAGCGTAGCGGGGGTTACCTACAATGGGCAGTTCTTC.

The chain has TRBV30 and TRBJ1-5, with D uncertain. V was cut by 5 bases and J by 2 bases, with 4 bases left in between. This CDR3 has 11 residues. The V gene's germline CDR1 is GTSNPN and CDR2 SVGIG (reference sequence). The CDR3 region has the DNA TGTGCCTGGGGTCGCAATCAGCCCCAGCATTTT. Translated: CAWGRNQPQHF.

The V gene is TRBV19, the J gene TRBJ1-1, with D perhaps matching TRBD1 (5 bases). Germline V gene lookup returns CDR1 LNHDA and CDR2 SQIVND (reference sequence). V lost 6 bases, J lost 5 bases, and 13 bases lay in between. The CDR3 consists of 13 residues. In nucleotides, the CDR3 is TGTGCCAGTAGCAGGGAGGGGCGTACTGAAGCTTTCTTT. Encoded protein: CASSREGRTEAFF.

The rearrangement joins TRBV19 to TRBJ1-2; D not resolved. CDR3 length: 17 amino acids. The germline V gene has CDR1 LNHDA and CDR2 SQIVND (reference sequence). V was shortened by 1 base and J by 2 bases, with 17 bases between the two germline ends. The CDR3 reads CASSIGRFFAINYGYTF. The CDR3, as DNA: TGTGCCAGTAGTATAGGTCGGTTCTTTGCGATAAACTATGGCTACACCTTC. The full variable domain, rest sourced from reference TRBV19 and TRBJ1-2, is DGGITQSPKYLFRKEGQNVTLSCEQNLNHDAMYWYRQDPGQGLRLIYYSQIVNDFQKGDIAEGYSVSREKKESFPLTVTSAQKNPTAFYLCASSIGRFFAINYGYTFGSGTRLTVV.

The chain employs TRBV13 and TRBJ2-7; 11 positions match TRBD2. The CDR3 has 18 residues. With 5 bases clipped from V and 3 bases from J, the junction kept 15 bases outside the gene matches. Germline V gene lookup returns CDR1 PRHDT and CDR2 FYEKMQ (reference sequence). This CDR3 reads CASSPSPHSGGAFYEQYF. The CDR3, as DNA: TGTGCCAGCAGCCCCTCCCCCCATAGCGGGGGGGCGTTCTACGAGCAGTACTTC. Full variable domain (missing parts from reference TRBV13 and TRBJ2-7): AAGVIQSPRHLIKEKRETATLKCYPIPRHDTVYWYQQGPGQDPQFLISFYEKMQSDKGSIPDRFSAQQFSDYHSELNMSSLELGDSALYFCASSPSPHSGGAFYEQYFGPGTRLTVT.

This chain links TRBV6-5 with TRBJ2-5; D is unresolved. The CDR3 has 13 amino acids. V was trimmed by 8 bases and J by 1 base, leaving 11 bases between them. The germline V gene encodes CDR1 MNHEY and CDR2 SVGAGI. CDR3 DNA: TGTGCCAGCGGACCGGACGGCCAAGAGACCCAGTACTTC. Protein product: CASGPDGQETQYF.

This clonotype has a handful of counts. The V call is TRBV28, the J call TRBJ2-7, with 8 bases fitting TRBD2. There are 16 residues in the CDR3. Trimming took 6 bases from V and 7 from J; bases not matched to a gene: 17. CDR1 MDHEN and CDR2 SYDVKM come from the germline V gene. The CDR3 nucleotides read TGTGCCAGCAGAGCAAACCTCGGGACTAGGGCGTTTGAGCAGTACTTC. It specifies CASRANLGTRAFEQYF.

V is TRBV5-1 and J is TRBJ2-7, with 11 bases lining up with TRBD1. Trimming took 3 bases from V and 3 from J; bases not matched to a gene: 14. Germline V CDR1 and CDR2: SGHRS, YFSETQ. The CDR3 has 18 residues. The CDR3 DNA sequence: TGCGCCAGCAGCTCGGGACAGGGGGAAAAGCAAAAAAGCTACGAGCAGTACTTC. It specifies CASSSGQGEKQKSYEQYF.

This clonotype occurred once. The rearrangement joins TRBV6-6 to TRBJ1-1; 10 nucleotides agree with TRBD1. This CDR3 comprises 13 residues. Germline V gene sequence: CDR1 MNHNY, CDR2 SVGAGI (reference sequence). V lost 11 bases, J lost 9 bases, and 12 bases stayed unmatched. This chain's CDR3 is CAATGTGDTKAFF. In DNA form, the CDR3 reads TGTGCCGCGACCGGGACAGGGGATACTAAAGCTTTCTTT.

The V gene is TRBV20-1, the J gene TRBJ2-7; 15 bases match TRBD2. The CDR3 runs 17 residues. The germline V gene encodes CDR1 DFQATT and CDR2 SNEGSKA (reference sequence). V lost 5 bases and J lost 2; bases outside the gene matches: 10. The CDR3 DNA reads TGCAGTGCTTCCACGGGACTAGCGGGAGGCCTTACCTACGAGCAGTACTTC. It is translated as CSASTGLAGGLTYEQYF.

The gene calls are TRBV29-1 and TRBJ2-2; perhaps TRBD1 as D (6 bases). Germline V gene data show CDR1 as SQVTM and CDR2 as ANQGSEA. V was shortened by 0 bases and J by 5 bases, with 13 bases between the two germline ends. This CDR3 contains 15 residues. CDR3 region: CSVEDGTRGTGELFF. CDR3 bases: TGCAGCGTTGAAGATGGGACCAGGGGAACCGGGGAGCTGTTTTTT.

A few counts support this clonotype. This chain connects TRBV29-1 to TRBJ2-7; D is undetermined. The CDR3 runs to 11 residues. Germline V lookup: CDR1 SQVTM, CDR2 ANQGSEA. V was cut by 6 bases and J by 2 bases, with 8 bases left in between. In DNA form, the CDR3 reads TGCAGCGTCGCTGAGACCTACGAGCAGTACTTC. Its translation: CSVAETYEQYF.

This clonotype was counted only a few times. The chain uses TRBV6-5 and TRBJ1-1; 8 positions agree with TRBD1. This CDR3 comprises 14 residues. After removal of 5 bases from V and 5 bases from J, the junction contained 7 bases not matched to a gene. Germline CDR1 and CDR2: MNHEY and SVGAGI. CDR3 loop: CASSAQGARTEAFF. Here the CDR3 DNA reads TGTGCCAGCAGTGCGCAGGGGGCGAGGACTGAAGCTTTCTTT.

This clonotype showed up just a few times. The V and J genes are TRBV14 and TRBJ1-5, with D uncertain. V was pared by 1 base and J by 3 bases, with 13 bases between. Germline V gives CDR1 SGHDN, CDR2 FVKESK. The CDR3 has 16 residues. In DNA, the CDR3 is TGTGCCAGCAGCCAAGGTTGTCGACTGATCAATCAGCCCCAGCATTTT. The encoded protein is CASSQGCRLINQPQHF.

V usage is TRBV28 and J usage is TRBJ2-2, with TRBD2 identical over 7 bases. Germline CDR1 is MDHEN and CDR2 is SYDVKM. The CDR3 covers 15 residues. Losses at the gene ends were 7 bases for V and 0 bases for J; bases not matched to a gene: 5. CDR3 coding DNA: TGTGCCAGCATTGGGGGGGGATCGAACACCGGGGAGCTGTTTTTT. It translates to CASIGGGSNTGELFF.